This T cell receptor beta chain was sequenced in a study of glioma-infiltrating T cells. The iRepertoire nested amplicon-rescue multiplex PCR amplified TCR alpha and beta CDR3s from RNA. Tissue mRNA or PBMC total RNA, 100-400 ng, went into one-step reverse transcription and amplification. In TCRdb, the multiplex PCR reads were re-called with MiXCR into one record per CDR3 protein. This sample has roughly 130,000 distinct CDR3 sequences, with around 25% found just once. The germline gives CDR1 MNHNS, CDR2 SASEGT. This CDR3 contains 13 residues. Trimming cost V 5 bases and J 3 bases, with 10 bases left between them. With regard to this clonotype: Its specificity is unknown.

Study-wide results and limits: Only very few CDR3 sequences appeared in both tissue and blood. Non-neoplastic patients had below-expected tissue-blood divergence, while all gliomas exceeded expectation.

The chain couples TRBV6-1 to TRBJ2-5; tentatively, D is TRBD1 (6 bases). The TCR sequence derives from a human donor with low-grade glioma or glioblastoma, undergoing nonglioma brain surgery, or in good health (not recorded which). The sample taken for sequencing was glioma tissue, nonneoplastic brain tissue, or PBMCs (not recorded which). This CDR3 is CASSFPGEETQYF. The CDR3 coding sequence is TGTGCCAGCAGTTTCCCAGGGGAAGAGACCCAGTACTTC.